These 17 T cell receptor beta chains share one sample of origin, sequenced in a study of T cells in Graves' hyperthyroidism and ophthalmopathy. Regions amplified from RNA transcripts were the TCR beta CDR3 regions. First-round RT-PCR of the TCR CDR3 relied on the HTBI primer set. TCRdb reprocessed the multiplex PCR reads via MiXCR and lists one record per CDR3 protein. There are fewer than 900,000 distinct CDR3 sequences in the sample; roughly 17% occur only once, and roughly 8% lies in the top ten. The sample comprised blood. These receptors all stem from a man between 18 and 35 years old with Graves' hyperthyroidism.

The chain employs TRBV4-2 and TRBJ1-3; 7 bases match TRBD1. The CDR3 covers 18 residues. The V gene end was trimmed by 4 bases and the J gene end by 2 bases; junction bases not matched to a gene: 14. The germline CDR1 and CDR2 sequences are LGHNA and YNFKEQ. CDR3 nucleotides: TGTGCCAGCAGCCTCCTCACCCATCGACAGGGAACTGGAAACACCATATATTTT. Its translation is CASSLLTHRQGTGNTIYF.

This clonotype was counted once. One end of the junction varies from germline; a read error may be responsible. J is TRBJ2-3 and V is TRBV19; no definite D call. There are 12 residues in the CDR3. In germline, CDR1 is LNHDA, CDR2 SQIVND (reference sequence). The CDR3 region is CASRMGSDAQYF. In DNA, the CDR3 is TGTGCCAGTAGAATGGGGTCAGATGCGCAGTATTTT.

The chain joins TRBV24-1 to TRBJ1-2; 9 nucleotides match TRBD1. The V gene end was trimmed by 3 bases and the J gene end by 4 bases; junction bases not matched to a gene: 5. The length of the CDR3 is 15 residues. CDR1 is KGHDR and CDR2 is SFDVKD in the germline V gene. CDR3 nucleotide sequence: TGTGCCACCAGTGATCCGAGGACAGGGGCCTATGGCTACACCTTC. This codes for CATSDPRTGAYGYTF.

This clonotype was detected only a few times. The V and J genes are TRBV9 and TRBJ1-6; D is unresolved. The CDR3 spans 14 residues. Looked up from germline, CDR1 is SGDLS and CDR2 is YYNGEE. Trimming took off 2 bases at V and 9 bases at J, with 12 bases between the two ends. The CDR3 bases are TGTGCCAGCAGCGTGATGGCAGGCAGTTCACCCCTCCACTTT. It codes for CASSVMAGSSPLHF. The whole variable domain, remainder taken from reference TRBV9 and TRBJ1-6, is DSGVTQTPKHLITATGQRVTLRCSPRSGDLSVYWYQQSLDQGLQFLIQYYNGEERAKGNILERFSAQQFPDLHSELNLSSLELGDSALYFCASSVMAGSSPLHFGNGTRLTVT.

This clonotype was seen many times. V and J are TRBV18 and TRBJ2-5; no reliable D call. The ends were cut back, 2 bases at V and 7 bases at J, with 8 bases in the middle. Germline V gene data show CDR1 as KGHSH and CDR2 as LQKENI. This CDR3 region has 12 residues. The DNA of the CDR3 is TGTGCCAGCTCACCAGATATCGGGACCCAGTACTTC. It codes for CASSPDIGTQYF.

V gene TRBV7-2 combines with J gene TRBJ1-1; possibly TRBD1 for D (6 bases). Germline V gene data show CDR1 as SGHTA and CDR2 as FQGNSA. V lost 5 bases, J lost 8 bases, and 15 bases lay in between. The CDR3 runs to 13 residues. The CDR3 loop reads CASSPTRGQEAFF. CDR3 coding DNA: TGTGCCAGCAGCCCAACCCGGGGGCAGGAAGCTTTCTTT.

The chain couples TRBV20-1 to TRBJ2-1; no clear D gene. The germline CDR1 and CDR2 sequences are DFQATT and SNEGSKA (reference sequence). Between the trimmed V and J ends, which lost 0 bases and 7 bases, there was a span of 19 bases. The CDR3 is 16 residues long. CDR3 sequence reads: CSARDEARFLGNEQFF. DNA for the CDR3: TGCAGTGCTAGAGATGAGGCCAGGTTTTTGGGGAATGAGCAGTTCTTC.

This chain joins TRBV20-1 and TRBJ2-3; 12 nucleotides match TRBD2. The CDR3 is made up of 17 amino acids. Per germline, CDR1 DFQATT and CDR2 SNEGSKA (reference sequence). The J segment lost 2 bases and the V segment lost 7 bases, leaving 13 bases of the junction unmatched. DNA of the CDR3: TGCAGTGTTATTTTCACCGGGACTAGCGGGTACACAGATACGCAGTATTTT. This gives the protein CSVIFTGTSGYTDTQYF.

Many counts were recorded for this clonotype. The CDR3 DNA is TGTGCCAGCAGCCAAACTCGGGCAGGGTGGTCCTACGAGCAGTACTTC. This gives the protein CASSQTRAGWSYEQYF. This sequence joins TRBV3-1 and TRBJ2-7; tentatively, D is TRBD1 (5 bases). Trimming took 2 bases from V and 1 from J, leaving 15 bases between them. The CDR3 consists of 16 residues. Germline CDR1 and CDR2: LGHDT and YNNKEL (reference sequence).

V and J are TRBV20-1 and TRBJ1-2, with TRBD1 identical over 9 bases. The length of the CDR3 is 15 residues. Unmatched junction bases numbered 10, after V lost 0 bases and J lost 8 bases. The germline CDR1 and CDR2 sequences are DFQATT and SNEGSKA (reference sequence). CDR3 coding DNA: TGCAGTGCTAGAGATTTCGGGAGGGACAGGGAAGGCTACACCTTC. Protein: CSARDFGRDREGYTF.

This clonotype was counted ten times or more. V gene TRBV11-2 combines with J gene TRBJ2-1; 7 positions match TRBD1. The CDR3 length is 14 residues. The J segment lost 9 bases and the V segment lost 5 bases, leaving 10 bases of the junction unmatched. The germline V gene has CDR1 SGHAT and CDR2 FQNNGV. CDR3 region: CASSTRQGVSEQFF. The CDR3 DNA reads TGTGCCAGCAGCACCCGACAGGGAGTAAGTGAGCAGTTCTTC.

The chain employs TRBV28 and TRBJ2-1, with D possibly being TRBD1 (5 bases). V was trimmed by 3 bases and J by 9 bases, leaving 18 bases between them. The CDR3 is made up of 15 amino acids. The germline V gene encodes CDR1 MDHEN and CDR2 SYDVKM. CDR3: CASSFRQGRVGEQFF. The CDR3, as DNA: TGTGCCAGCAGTTTTAGGCAGGGAAGGGTGGGTGAGCAGTTCTTC.

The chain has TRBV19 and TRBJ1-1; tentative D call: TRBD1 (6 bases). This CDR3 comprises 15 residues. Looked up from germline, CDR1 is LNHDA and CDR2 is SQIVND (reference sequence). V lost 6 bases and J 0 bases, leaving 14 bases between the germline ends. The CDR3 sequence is CASSRNGQLNTEAFF. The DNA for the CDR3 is TGTGCCAGTAGCAGAAACGGACAGCTGAACACTGAAGCTTTCTTT.

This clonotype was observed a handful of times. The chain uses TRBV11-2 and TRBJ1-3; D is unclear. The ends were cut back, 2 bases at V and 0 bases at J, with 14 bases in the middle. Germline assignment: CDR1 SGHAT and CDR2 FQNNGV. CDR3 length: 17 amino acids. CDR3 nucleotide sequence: TGTGCCAGCAGCTTATCGCTACGCAAGAGCTCTGGAAACACCATATATTTT. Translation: CASSLSLRKSSGNTIYF.

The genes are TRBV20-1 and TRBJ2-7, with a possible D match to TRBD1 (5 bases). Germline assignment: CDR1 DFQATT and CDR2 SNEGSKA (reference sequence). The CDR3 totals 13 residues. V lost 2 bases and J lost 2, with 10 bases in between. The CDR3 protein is CSARRTNPYEQYF. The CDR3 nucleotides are TGCAGTGCTAGAAGGACAAATCCCTACGAGCAGTACTTC.

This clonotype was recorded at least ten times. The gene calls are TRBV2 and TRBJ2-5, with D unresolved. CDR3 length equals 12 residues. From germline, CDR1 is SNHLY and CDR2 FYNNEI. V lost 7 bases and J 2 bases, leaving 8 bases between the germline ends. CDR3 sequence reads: CASTGLQETQYF. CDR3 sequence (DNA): TGTGCCAGCACGGGCCTACAAGAGACCCAGTACTTC.

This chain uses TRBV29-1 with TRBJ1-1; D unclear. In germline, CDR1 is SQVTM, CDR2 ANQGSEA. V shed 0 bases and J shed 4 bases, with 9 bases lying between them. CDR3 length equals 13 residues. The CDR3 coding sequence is TGCAGCGTTGAAGAGCAGACCCGCACTGAAGCTTTCTTT. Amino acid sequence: CSVEEQTRTEAFF.